These 30 T cell receptor beta chains came from one sample sequenced in a study of EBV T-cell therapy then PD-1 blockade in nasopharyngeal carcinoma. Which antigens these TCRs recognize remains unknown. The treatment is: AdE1-LMPpoly-expanded autologous EBV-specific T-cell therapy followed by anti-PD-1 nivolumab. Produced via immunoSEQ multiplex PCR; TCRdb's table is partial and in-frame only. The sample records some 21,000 clones, around 82% being singletons. Sequences were derived from CD8+ T cells from blood, sampled around day 60 from a patient whose treatment included autologous EBV-specific T cells and nivolumab. The receptors stem from a man aged 35-49 years with nasopharyngeal carcinoma.

This rearrangement joins TRBV4-1 to TRBJ1-5; TRBD1 agrees at 7 bases. This CDR3 is built from 15 residues. The V segment lost 1 base and the J segment 5 bases; nucleotides outside the gene matches: 5. Per germline, CDR1 MGHRA and CDR2 YSYEKL. The CDR3 loop reads CASSQALQGYQPQHF. CDR3 DNA sequence: TGCGCCAGCAGCCAAGCCTTACAGGGGTATCAGCCCCAGCATTTT.

J is TRBJ1-5 and V is TRBV27; D is unresolved. This CDR3 has 13 residues. V was shortened by 3 bases and J by 3 bases, with 6 bases between the two germline ends. The germline gives CDR1 MNHEY, CDR2 SMNVEV (reference sequence). The CDR3: CASSFTSNQPQHF. DNA of the CDR3: TGTGCCAGCAGTTTTACCTCCAATCAGCCCCAGCATTTT.

The chain has TRBV7-9 and TRBJ2-1; 7 bases map to TRBD1. Germline assignment: CDR1 SEHNR and CDR2 FQNEAQ (reference sequence). The CDR3 extends over 11 amino acids. V dropped 4 bases and J dropped 10; count of bases not matched to a gene: 1. CDR3 in amino acids: CASSSTGEQFF. The CDR3 coding sequence is TGTGCCAGCAGCTCGACAGGGGAGCAGTTCTTC.

The chain is built from TRBV29-1 and TRBJ1-5; D is unclear. The CDR3 is 13 residues long. The germline V gene has CDR1 SQVTM and CDR2 ANQGSEA. Between the trimmed V and J ends, which lost 4 bases and 3 bases, there was a span of 10 bases. The DNA of the CDR3 is TGCAGCGTTGGAGTGAACGCCAATCAGCCCCAGCATTTT. Its translation is CSVGVNANQPQHF.

The rearrangement links TRBV7-2 to TRBJ2-1, with TRBD2 identical over 7 bases. The CDR3 runs 15 residues. J lost 8 bases, V lost 5 bases, and 12 bases had no gene match. From germline, CDR1 is SGHTA and CDR2 FQGNSA. The CDR3 bases are TGTGCCAGCAGCCAAGGACTAGTTTTTGTCGATGAGCAGTTCTTC. Translated, it gives CASSQGLVFVDEQFF.

The chain employs TRBV5-6 and TRBJ2-1; D not resolved. This CDR3 contains 14 residues. Trimming stripped 0 bases from V and 2 bases from J, with 6 bases between. From germline, CDR1 is SGHDT and CDR2 YYEEEE. The CDR3 bases are TGTGCCAGCAGCTTGGCGTTTACCTACAATGAGCAGTTCTTC. This gives the protein CASSLAFTYNEQFF.

This chain connects TRBV5-5 to TRBJ2-7; D is tentatively TRBD1 or TRBD2 (5 bases each). Per germline, CDR1 SGHKS and CDR2 YYEKEE (reference sequence). The V gene lost 4 bases and the J gene lost 5 bases, with 16 bases spanning the gap. This CDR3 has 14 amino acids. CDR3 sequence (DNA): TGTGCCAGCAGCCCGTACCGGGACGCCAACGAGCAGTACTTC. Amino acids: CASSPYRDANEQYF. Full variable domain (missing parts from reference TRBV5-5 and TRBJ2-7): DAGVTQSPTHLIKTRGQQVTLRCSPISGHKSVSWYQQVLGQGPQFIFQYYEKEERGRGNFPDRFSARQFPNYSSELNVNALLLGDSALYLCASSPYRDANEQYFGPGTRLTVT.

The chain recombines TRBV7-6 with TRBJ2-7; perhaps TRBD1 as D (7 bases). The V and J ends lost 0 bases and 5 bases respectively, with 11 bases between them. The CDR3 is 14 residues long. Germline V lookup: CDR1 SGHVS, CDR2 FNYEAQ. CDR3 nucleotide sequence: TGTGCCAGCAGCTTAGCGGGGGGACAGAACGAGCAGTACTTC. Translating gives CASSLAGGQNEQYF.

The genes are TRBV7-9 and TRBJ2-3; a possible D gene is TRBD2 (8 bases). CDR1 SEHNR and CDR2 FQNEAQ come from the germline V gene (reference sequence). The CDR3 contains 18 residues. Trimming stripped 4 bases from V and 5 bases from J, with 25 bases between. The CDR3: CASSSTSDGRGHRDTQYF. DNA of the CDR3: TGTGCCAGCAGCTCAACATCCGACGGGAGGGGGCATAGAGATACGCAGTATTTT.

The rearrangement joins TRBV7-9 to TRBJ2-3, with no clear D. V lost 1 base to trimming and J lost 5 bases, with 10 bases between them. This CDR3 has 14 residues. From germline, CDR1 is SEHNR and CDR2 FQNEAQ (reference sequence). This CDR3 is CASSLVGRVDTQYF. The CDR3 coding sequence is TGTGCCAGCAGCTTAGTGGGTCGGGTAGATACGCAGTATTTT.

This chain connects TRBV5-1 to TRBJ2-2, with 7 bases lining up with TRBD2. The ends lost 3 bases at V and 0 bases at J; junction bases unmatched: 5. This CDR3 is built from 16 residues. Germline-derived CDR1 and CDR2 are SGHRS and YFSETQ. CDR3 loop: CASSYRRGTNTGELFF. The CDR3 DNA is TGCGCCAGCAGCTACCGGCGGGGGACGAACACCGGGGAGCTGTTTTTT.

The chain carries TRBV6-5 and TRBJ2-7; D call uncertain. Germline V gene lookup returns CDR1 MNHEY and CDR2 SVGAGI. V was pared by 0 bases and J by 5 bases, with 11 bases between. This CDR3 contains 14 residues. The chain's CDR3 is CASSYSAPPNEQYF. The CDR3 DNA reads TGTGCCAGCAGTTACTCAGCACCCCCAAACGAGCAGTACTTC.

This chain connects TRBV5-1 to TRBJ1-4; D unclear. Per germline, CDR1 SGHRS and CDR2 YFSETQ. The CDR3 has 13 residues. V was trimmed by 4 bases and J by 4 bases, leaving 8 bases between them. The CDR3 nucleotides are TGCGCCAGCAGCCCGTGGGGTAATGAAAAACTGTTTTTT. This translates into CASSPWGNEKLFF.

The gene calls are TRBV9 and TRBJ1-6; no firm D call. The CDR3 has 15 residues. Germline-derived CDR1 and CDR2 are SGDLS and YYNGEE. V was clipped by 0 bases and J by 4 bases, with 8 bases between them. The CDR3 DNA sequence: TGTGCCAGCAGCGTAGACCCGGTGTATAATTCACCCCTCCACTTT. Its protein is CASSVDPVYNSPLHF. Drawing the rest from reference TRBV9 and TRBJ1-6, the complete variable domain is DSGVTQTPKHLITATGQRVTLRCSPRSGDLSVYWYQQSLDQGLQFLIQYYNGEERAKGNILERFSAQQFPDLHSELNLSSLELGDSALYFCASSVDPVYNSPLHFGNGTRLTVT.

V is TRBV9 and J is TRBJ2-3; 12 bases align to TRBD2. The V gene's germline CDR1 is SGDLS and CDR2 YYNGEE. V shed 0 bases, J shed 1 base, and the junction held 0 bases outside the gene matches. CDR3 size: 16 residues. CDR3: CASSVGTSGGTDTQYF. CDR3 in DNA: TGTGCCAGCAGCGTAGGGACTAGCGGGGGCACAGATACGCAGTATTTT. Full variable domain (rest looked up from reference TRBV9 and TRBJ2-3): DSGVTQTPKHLITATGQRVTLRCSPRSGDLSVYWYQQSLDQGLQFLIQYYNGEERAKGNILERFSAQQFPDLHSELNLSSLELGDSALYFCASSVGTSGGTDTQYFGPGTRLTVL.

The chain combines TRBV5-4 with TRBJ1-2; no reliable D call. This CDR3 has 14 amino acids. Germline V gene data show CDR1 as SGHNT and CDR2 as YYREEE (reference sequence). The ends were cut back, 6 bases at V and 8 bases at J, with 20 bases in the middle. CDR3 sequence: CASTPGSVRGGYTF. CDR3 nucleotide sequence: TGTGCCAGCACCCCCGGGTCGGTCCGAGGAGGCTACACCTTC. Full variable domain (outside the CDR3, taken from reference TRBV5-4 and TRBJ1-2): ETGVTQSPTHLIKTRGQQVTLRCSSQSGHNTVSWYQQALGQGPQFIFQYYREEENGRGNFPPRFSGLQFPNYSSELNVNALELDDSALYLCASTPGSVRGGYTFGSGTRLTVV.

Sample share makes this clone medium-sized. The CDR3 nucleotides read TGTGCCAGCAGTGAAAGGACGGACGTCTATGGCTACACCTTC. As protein: CASSERTDVYGYTF. The chain recombines TRBV2 with TRBJ1-2; D not certain. Germline V gene lookup returns CDR1 SNHLY and CDR2 FYNNEI. The CDR3 is 14 residues long. V lost 2 bases and J lost 4, with 11 bases in between.

This chain links TRBV14 with TRBJ1-2; 7 nucleotides align to TRBD1. The trim removed 0 bases at V and 3 bases at J, leaving 10 bases unmatched. Per germline, CDR1 SGHDN and CDR2 FVKESK. This CDR3 is built from 17 residues. CDR3 region: CASSQDLRDSGYYGYTF. Here the CDR3 DNA reads TGTGCCAGCAGCCAAGATCTCCGGGACAGTGGGTACTATGGCTACACCTTC.

V gene TRBV15 combines with J gene TRBJ1-4; D gene uncertain. Trimming removed 9 bases from V and 0 bases from J, with 11 bases in between. There are 14 residues in the CDR3. Germline CDR1 LNHNV, CDR2 YYDKDF (reference sequence). CDR3 nucleotide sequence: TGTGCCACGGCCTCCCCCCCAACTAATGAAAAACTGTTTTTT. This gives the protein CATASPPTNEKLFF.

The sample holds a few counts of this clone. This chain joins TRBV7-2 and TRBJ1-1; D unclear. CDR3 length: 15 amino acids. Germline V gene sequence: CDR1 SGHTA, CDR2 FQGNSA. V lost 0 bases, J lost 0 bases, and 8 bases lay in between. CDR3 DNA: TGTGCCAGCAGCTTAGCTGGGTCCATGAACACTGAAGCTTTCTTT. Protein product: CASSLAGSMNTEAFF.

The DNA for the CDR3 is TGTGCCAGCAGTTTATTGGGGGGAAACACTGAAGCTTTCTTT. It translates to CASSLLGGNTEAFF. V usage is TRBV27 and J usage is TRBJ1-1; possible D gene TRBD1, 5 bases. The CDR3 totals 14 residues. Germline CDR1 and CDR2: MNHEY and SMNVEV (reference sequence). V was trimmed by 1 base and J by 2 bases, leaving 8 bases between them.

The rearrangement links TRBV27 to TRBJ1-5; 12 nucleotides align to TRBD1. The germline V gene encodes CDR1 MNHEY and CDR2 SMNVEV (reference sequence). V shed 5 bases, J shed 1 base, and the junction held 3 bases outside the gene matches. The CDR3 loop spans 16 amino acids. CDR3 residues: CASSRDRGQSNQPQHF. CDR3 DNA: TGTGCCAGCAGTCGGGACAGGGGGCAAAGCAATCAGCCCCAGCATTTT.

V and J are TRBV5-1 and TRBJ2-7, with TRBD1 matching 10 bases. This CDR3 has 15 amino acids. Germline V gene data show CDR1 as SGHRS and CDR2 as YFSETQ. V lost 7 bases, J lost 1 base, and 8 bases stayed unmatched. The CDR3 DNA reads as TGCGCCAGCCCCTGGGGACAGGGGATTTCCTACGAGCAGTACTTC. Encoded protein: CASPWGQGISYEQYF.

The chain joins TRBV28 to TRBJ1-1; D is unclear. This CDR3 contains 12 residues. Trimming cost V 6 bases and J 0 bases, with 5 bases left between them. CDR1 is MDHEN and CDR2 is SYDVKM in the germline V gene. The CDR3 region has the DNA TGTGCCAGCAGCCGGATGAACACTGAAGCTTTCTTT. This sequence encodes CASSRMNTEAFF. The full variable domain, completed using reference TRBV28 and TRBJ1-1, is DVKVTQSSRYLVKRTGEKVFLECVQDMDHENMFWYRQDPGLGLRLIYFSYDVKMKEKGDIPEGYSVSREKKERFSLILESASTNQTSMYLCASSRMNTEAFFGQGTRLTVV.

V and J are TRBV10-3 and TRBJ1-5, with 8 bases that match TRBD1. Unmatched junction bases numbered 7, after V lost 0 bases and J lost 0 bases. The CDR3 has 18 residues. From germline, CDR1 is ENHRY and CDR2 SYGVKD. This CDR3 is CAISESKTGAYSNQPQHF. CDR3 coding DNA: TGTGCCATCAGTGAGTCGAAGACAGGGGCCTATAGCAATCAGCCCCAGCATTTT.

J is TRBJ2-5 and V is TRBV6-6, with TRBD1 identical over 10 bases. V gave up 11 bases and J gave up 1 base; unmatched junction bases: 4. Germline values: CDR1 MNHNY, CDR2 SVGAGI (reference sequence). The CDR3 totals 13 residues. The CDR3 DNA reads as TGTGCCGCCCGGGACAGGGGCCAAGAGACCCAGTACTTC. Translating gives CAARDRGQETQYF.

The chain links TRBV27 to TRBJ1-2; 9 bases fit TRBD1. V trimming: 6 bases; J trimming: 1 base; junction bases outside the gene matches: 6. This CDR3 comprises 15 residues. Germline V lookup: CDR1 MNHEY, CDR2 SMNVEV (reference sequence). CDR3 protein: CASREGQGVNYGYTF. CDR3 DNA sequence: TGTGCCAGCAGGGAGGGACAGGGCGTTAACTATGGCTACACCTTC.

The rearrangement uses TRBV2 and TRBJ2-7; 7 nucleotides agree with TRBD1. After removal of 6 bases from V and 6 bases from J, the junction contained 11 bases not matched to a gene. The CDR3 is 14 amino acids. In germline, CDR1 is SNHLY, CDR2 FYNNEI. The CDR3 loop reads CASRTRDSSREQYF. For the CDR3, the DNA is TGTGCCAGCAGGACCCGGGACAGTTCACGCGAGCAGTACTTC.

The rearrangement uses TRBV6-1 and TRBJ2-7; no definite D call. V gave up 2 bases and J gave up 2 bases, with 10 bases separating them. Germline values: CDR1 MNHNS, CDR2 SASEGT. This CDR3 comprises 14 residues. CDR3 nucleotides: TGTGCCAGCAGTGAATGGGGTACAACCTACGAGCAGTACTTC. Residues: CASSEWGTTYEQYF.

This rearrangement joins TRBV18 to TRBJ1-2, with D uncertain. The CDR3 loop spans 15 amino acids. Trimming shortened V by 2 bases and J by 2 bases, and 12 bases separated the two germline ends. The germline gives CDR1 KGHSH, CDR2 LQKENI. CDR3 sequence reads: CASSPARTENYGYTF. The CDR3 nucleotides read TGTGCCAGCTCACCAGCTAGGACGGAGAACTATGGCTACACCTTC.